A selection of T cell receptor beta chains follows, all from one sample in a study of T cells after posttransplantation cyclophosphamide. Measured with immunoSEQ multiplex PCR; TCRdb has only the in-frame clones, and not every one. The sample lists some 66,000 clones; about 94% were seen once. Specimen: PBMCs. The receptors derive from a woman in her 30s in good health and a related stem cell transplant donor. The CDR3 runs from the conserved cysteine through the conserved F or W. A D gene is named only where the DNA matches it firmly. Clone size is not always given. Where it is, it says once, few, many or a class for expanded clones.

J	D	size	V	DNA	CDR3
TRBJ2-1	NA	NA	TRBV5-6	TGTGCCAGCAGGCCCTCCAGGGCTACTGAGCAGTTCTTC	CASRPSRATEQFF
TRBJ1-2	NA	NA	TRBV5-1	TGCGCCAGCAGCTTGTCGGCAGGGAGGTATGGCTACACCTTC	CASSLSAGRYGYTF
TRBJ1-2	NA	NA	TRBV5-1	TGCGCCAGCAGCCCGGAGGTGGGCAGGGCAAACTATGGCTACACCTTC	CASSPEVGRANYGYTF
TRBJ2-6	NA	NA	TRBV6-4	TGTGCCAGCAGTCCCCGACTCTCTGGGGCCAACGTCCTGACTTTC	CASSPRLSGANVLTF
TRBJ2-3	NA	NA	TRBV4-1	TGCGCCAGCAGCCAAGAAAGCAGGGTTGCAGATACGCAGTATTTT	CASSQESRVADTQYF
TRBJ1-1	TRBD1	NA	TRBV6-1	TGTGCCAGCAGCGCTACCGGGACAGTAGACACTGAAGCTTTCTTT	CASSATGTVDTEAFF
TRBJ1-1	NA	few	TRBV7-8	TGTGCCAGCAGCTTAGACATACAGAGCACTGAAGCTTTCTTT	CASSLDIQSTEAFF
TRBJ1-5	NA	NA	TRBV19	TGTGCCAGTAGTATAAGTTTAGACAGCTCTTATCAGCCCCAGCATTTT	CASSISLDSSYQPQHF
TRBJ2-5	TRBD2	NA	TRBV9	TGTGCCAGCAGCGGGACTAGCGGCGAGACCCAGTACTTC	CASSGTSGETQYF
TRBJ1-2	NA	NA	TRBV5-1	TGCGCCAGCAGCTTGCAGTACCGGGACTATGGCTACACCTTC	CASSLQYRDYGYTF
TRBJ1-3	TRBD1	NA	TRBV5-6	TGTGCCAGCAGCTTGGGTAGGGACAGGGGGCGCGGAAACACCATATATTTT	CASSLGRDRGRGNTIYF
TRBJ1-1	NA	NA	TRBV7-2	TGTGCCAGCAGCCTGGGACTTTCATCGACTGAAGCTTTCTTT	CASSLGLSSTEAFF
TRBJ2-1	TRBD2	NA	TRBV13	TGTGCCAGCACCCCGGGGGGGCGGGGGGGCCTCAATGAGCAGTTCTTC	CASTPGGRGGLNEQFF
TRBJ2-7	NA	NA	TRBV6-5	TGTGCCAGCAGTTCCCTGGGGGGGCGGGGGTCCTACGAGCAGTACTTC	CASSSLGGRGSYEQYF
TRBJ2-4	NA	NA	TRBV4-3	TGCGCCAGCAGCCAAGATCTCGATATAGCCAAAAACATTCAGTACTTC	CASSQDLDIAKNIQYF
TRBJ2-5	NA	NA	TRBV7-2	TGTGCCAGCAGCTTAGCGCAGGGACCGACGGAGACCCAGTACTTC	CASSLAQGPTETQYF
TRBJ1-5	NA	once	TRBV18	TGTGCCAGCTCACTGTCCCCAGTCAATCAGCCCCAGCATTTT	CASSLSPVNQPQHF
TRBJ2-7	NA	NA	TRBV7-3	TGTGCCAGCAGCTTAATTCTGGGGGGTGAGCAGTACTTC	CASSLILGGEQYF
TRBJ2-2	NA	NA	TRBV14	TGTGCCAGCAGGCCCGGGAACACCGGGGAGCTGTTTTTT	CASRPGNTGELFF
TRBJ2-1	NA	NA	TRBV6-5	TGTGCCAGCAGCCCCTCGGCGGGCCTGCCGCAGTTCTTC	CASSPSAGLPQFF
TRBJ1-1	TRBD1	NA	TRBV10-2	TGCGCCAGCTCGGCGGGGAACAGGGGGACCACTGAAGCTTTCTTT	CASSAGNRGTTEAFF
TRBJ2-5	NA	NA	TRBV6-4	TGTGCCAGCACCAGAGGAGAGACCCAGTACTTC	CASTRGETQYF
TRBJ1-5	NA	NA	TRBV27	TGTGCCAGCAGTTTATGGGGCACCAATCAGCCCCAGCATTTT	CASSLWGTNQPQHF
TRBJ2-3	NA	once	TRBV19	TGTGCCAGTAGTATAGGGACAGACACAGATACGCAGTATTTT	CASSIGTDTDTQYF
TRBJ2-2	TRBD1	once	TRBV11-3	TGTGCCAGCAGCTTAGACACAGGGGTGGGCACCGGGGAGCTGTTTTTT	CASSLDTGVGTGELFF
TRBJ1-2	NA	NA	TRBV7-2	TGTGCCAGCAATCGACCTCAAAGCGGCTACACCTTC	CASNRPQSGYTF
TRBJ1-6	NA	NA	TRBV4-2	TGTGCCAGCAGCCAAGACAGGAATTCACCCCTCCACTTT	CASSQDRNSPLHF
TRBJ2-3	NA	NA	TRBV29-1	TGCAGCGTTGAAGGGCCGAGGGGGACAGATACGCAGTATTTT	CSVEGPRGTDTQYF
TRBJ2-3	TRBD2	NA	TRBV7-2	TGTGCCAGCAGCTATAGAGGACTAGCGGGGGGGCGTACGCAGTATTTT	CASSYRGLAGGRTQYF
TRBJ1-5	TRBD1	NA	TRBV2	TGTGCCAGCAGAGCGGACAGGGGGTATAGCAATCAGCCCCAGCATTTT	CASRADRGYSNQPQHF
TRBJ2-7	NA	NA	TRBV6-5	TGTGCCAGCAGTTACTCAAAGGTTGTTCCCGCCTACGAGCAGTACTTC	CASSYSKVVPAYEQYF
TRBJ1-6	TRBD1	NA	TRBV6-5	TGTGCCAGCAAGACCACAGGGGTAGGACGTTCACCCCTCCACTTT	CASKTTGVGRSPLHF
TRBJ2-1	TRBD2	NA	TRBV5-1	TGCGCCAGCAGCTTGAGCGGGGGGACCTACAATGAGCAGTTCTTC	CASSLSGGTYNEQFF
TRBJ2-2	TRBD1	NA	TRBV2	TGTGCCAGCAGCGACAGGGGGTACACCGGGGAGCTGTTTTTT	CASSDRGYTGELFF
TRBJ1-1	NA	NA	TRBV30	TGTGCCTGGAGACAGACGAACACTGAAGCTTTCTTT	CAWRQTNTEAFF
TRBJ2-7	NA	NA	TRBV27	TGTGCCAGCAGCCGACAGGACGCCACCTACGAGCAGTACTTC	CASSRQDATYEQYF
TRBJ2-5	TRBD2	NA	TRBV4-3	TGCGCCAGCAGCCAAGGGCCCGGGAGGGAGACCCAGTACTTC	CASSQGPGRETQYF
TRBJ1-1	TRBD1	NA	TRBV7-9	TGTGCCAGCAGCTTAGCGCAGGGGGACACTGAAGCTTTCTTT	CASSLAQGDTEAFF
TRBJ1-6	NA	NA	TRBV6-6	TGTGCCAGCAGTTACCGGGACACCTATTCACCCCTCCACTTT	CASSYRDTYSPLHF
TRBJ1-1	NA	once	TRBV6-5	TGTGCCAGCAGTCAACCGTCAGGGCCGAACACTGAAGCTTTCTTT	CASSQPSGPNTEAFF
TRBJ2-7	TRBD1	NA	TRBV6-6	TGTGCCAGCAGCAAGACAGGGGGGGACTCCTACGAGCAGTACTTC	CASSKTGGDSYEQYF